This TCR beta chain comes out of a study of T cell responses to AZD1222 COVID-19 vaccine (dated by TCRdb to about 2021). Regarding the research as a whole: AZD1222 recipients given second doses at about 4 weeks or at about 12 weeks were pooled, since spike-specific TCR depth and breadth were not found to differ between the two schedules. Trial participants were enrolled by age into subgroups of 18-55, 56-69 and 70-plus years, and approximately 150, 30 and 60 TCR-sequenced participants, respectively, were included in these subgroups. A total of 233 trial participants underwent TCR sequencing, of whom roughly 210 had received two doses of AZD1222 and roughly 26 had received two doses of the MenACWY control vaccine. General study outcomes and caveats: In the small 56-69-year group, the increase in depth fell short of significance, most likely because of low power. Only five to seven AZD1222 recipients were SARS-CoV-2 seropositive at baseline, limiting conclusions about previously exposed vaccinees. No day 14 peak-response samples were available, so repertoires were characterized only after the peak T cell response. Nearly half of unique spike-specific TCRs reportedly recognized epitopes outside regions mutated in the B.1.351 and B.1.1.7 variants. After two AZD1222 doses, both the breadth and the depth of spike-specific TCRs were significantly higher than at day 0 and than in MenACWY recipients. Participants were mostly white British and included more females than males, and it was suggested by the authors that clonal diversity may have been underestimated. Vaccine-associated CD4 TCRs spanned the whole spike protein, with dominant responses in regions 160-218 and 743-854.

The CDR3 regions of human TCRbeta chains were subjected to immunosequencing. The study's processing was this. TCRs in the repertoires were matched against a reference library of SARS-CoV-2-specific TCRs that had been generated with the MIRA antigen-specificity platform. Breadth meant the fraction of unique TCRs that were SARS-CoV-2-associated, whereas depth meant the fraction of total T cells that were SARS-CoV-2-associated. Each spike-specific TCR was assigned to its reactive spike region and to a CD4 or CD8 class using the MIRA data. Log10-transformed breadth and depth values were compared by one-way ANOVA with Sidak's multiple comparisons tests. Here the immuneACCESS table is served through TCRdb, limited to in-frame sequences with V and J called. Missing clones are a known gap in these copies; in checked studies unresolved V genes cover under half, and the rest lacks a known reason. V and J calls plus clone size are reproduced from that table; the DNA served to infer D and trimming. For this sample the table gives approximately 94,000 clones, of which about 93% were detected only once. The ten largest clones capture approximately 1.7% of the sample.

As to this clone: Its antigen target is currently unknown. No per-base quality is available; no much larger clone lies one base away.

The time point label corresponds to: baseline before first vaccination. Vaccinee samples were obtained from the UK trials COV001 and COV002, which included a single-blind randomized controlled phase 2/3 trial of AZD1222 (ChAdOx1 nCoV-19) in healthy adults. For TCRbeta chain sequencing, PBMC samples were collected from trial participants at day 0 and at day 28 after the second dose. Reading the germline V gene (reference sequence) gives CDR1 PRHDT and CDR2 FYEKMQ. V is pruned by 5 bases and J by 4 bases, leaving 5 bases of the junction without a gene match. The CDR3 sequence holds 15 residues, the cysteine and phenylalanine included. The CDR3 DNA has 45 bases and is translated from base 1.

The sample in question was peripheral blood, obtained on day 0 of AZD1222 vaccination. This TCR derives from an adult in good health. The chain joins TRBV13 to TRBJ2-7; 13 bases in between match TRBD2. The DNA sequence is given as TGTGCCAGCAGCGCACTAGCGGGAGGGAATTACGAGCAGTACTTC. Translated, it reads CASSALAGGNYEQYF.